The 7 T cell receptor beta chains listed next were all sequenced from one sample in a study of read filtering for tumor transcriptome and immune sequencing. The library was built from roughly 400 ng RNA with molecular barcoded adaptors for alpha/delta and beta/gamma chains. TCRdb independently ran MiXCR on the reads; one entry per CDR3 protein. This table holds roughly 90,000 distinct CDR3 sequences, 9% to 15% found once. Sequencing used a population of CD138-negative cells sorted from bone marrow. Receptors were obtained from a donor older than 35 with multiple myeloma.

Ten or more counts support this clonotype. This chain joins TRBV12-3 or TRBV12-4 and TRBJ1-6; D is perhaps TRBD1 (6 bases). The V end was cut by 1 base, the J end by 7 bases, with 11 bases between. The CDR3 spans 15 residues. The CDR3 bases are TGTGCCAGCAGTTTAGTTAGAAGGGGGAATTCACCCCTCCACTTT. Translation gives CASSLVRRGNSPLHF.

This clonotype was counted ten times or more. The chain is built from TRBV4-2 and TRBJ2-5, with D perhaps TRBD1 or TRBD2 (5 bases each). The CDR3 covers 13 residues. Germline lookup yields CDR1 LGHNA and CDR2 YNFKEQ. V lost 4 bases and J 5 bases, leaving 11 bases between the germline ends. The CDR3 reads CASSPIGEETQYF. The CDR3 DNA sequence: TGTGCCAGCAGCCCCATAGGGGAGGAGACCCAGTACTTC.

This clonotype was found once. A much more abundant neighbour one base away suggests this may be a read error. CDR3: CASSPRAGIQQYF. CDR3 coding DNA: TGTGCCAGCAGTCCGCGGGCTGGGATCCAGCAGTACTTC. The chain has TRBV28 and TRBJ2-7; TRBD2 is a possible D gene (5 bases). V gave up 5 bases and J gave up 8 bases, with 16 bases separating them. Germline V gives CDR1 MDHEN, CDR2 SYDVKM. The CDR3 is 13 amino acids.

Only a few counts were recorded for this clonotype. This CDR3 is missing its conserved last phenylalanine or tryptophan, likely due to a read error. V usage is TRBV20-1 and J usage is TRBJ1-1, with D possibly being TRBD1 (5 bases). V was clipped by 2 bases and J by 1 base, with 11 bases between them. Germline CDR1 and CDR2: DFQATT and SNEGSKA (reference sequence). The CDR3 loop spans 14 amino acids. The CDR3 region has the DNA TGCAGTGCTAGACAAGGACACAGGAACACTGAAGCTTTCCTT. Residues: CSARQGHRNTEAFL.

This clonotype was found many times. V is TRBV20-1 and J is TRBJ2-7, with D possibly TRBD2 on 5 matching bases. Trimming stripped 5 bases from V and 4 bases from J, with 15 bases between. CDR3 length equals 13 residues. Germline V gene sequence: CDR1 DFQATT, CDR2 SNEGSKA (reference sequence). CDR3 nucleotide sequence: TGCAGTGCTGGACCCGTTAGCGTGTACGAGCAGTACTTC. This encodes CSAGPVSVYEQYF.

This clonotype showed up many times. The rearrangement joins TRBV7-3 to TRBJ2-5; TRBD1 might be the D (6 bases). Germline CDR1 is SGHTA and CDR2 is FQGTGA. V was cut by 2 bases and J by 4 bases, with 11 bases left in between. This CDR3 spans 14 amino acids. DNA for the CDR3: TGTGCCAGCAGCTTAGGCAGGGGCGCAGAGACCCAGTACTTC. Translating it yields CASSLGRGAETQYF.

The genes are TRBV5-1 and TRBJ2-2, with D perhaps TRBD1 or TRBD2 (5 bases each). CDR3 length: 15 amino acids. The V and J ends lost 9 bases and 3 bases respectively, with 18 bases between them. Germline V gene data show CDR1 as SGHRS and CDR2 as YFSETQ. CDR3 coding DNA: TGCGCCACCAGAAACCGGGGCTCGGACACCGGGGAGCTGTTTTTT. It is translated as CATRNRGSDTGELFF. The full variable domain, with the rest looked up from reference TRBV5-1 and TRBJ2-2, is KAGVTQTPRYLIKTRGQQVTLSCSPISGHRSVSWYQQTPGQGLQFLFEYFSETQRNKGNFPGRFSGRQFSNSRSEMNVSTLELGDSALYLCATRNRGSDTGELFFGEGSRLTVL.